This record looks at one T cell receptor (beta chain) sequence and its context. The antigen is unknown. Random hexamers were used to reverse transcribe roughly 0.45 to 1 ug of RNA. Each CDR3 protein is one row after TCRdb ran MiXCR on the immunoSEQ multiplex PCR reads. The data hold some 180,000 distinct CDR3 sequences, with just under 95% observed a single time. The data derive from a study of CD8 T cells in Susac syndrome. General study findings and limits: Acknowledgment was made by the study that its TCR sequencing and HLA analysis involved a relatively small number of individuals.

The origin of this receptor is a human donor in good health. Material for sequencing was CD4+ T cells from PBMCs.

The CDR3 loop is CAISETQRELLETQYF. CDR3 nucleotides: TGTGCCATCAGTGAGACCCAGCGGGAGCTTCTAGAGACCCAGTACTTC. V usage is TRBV10-3 and J usage is TRBJ2-5, with TRBD2 matching over 8 bases. Germline V CDR1 and CDR2: ENHRY, SYGVKD. CDR3 length: 16 residues. V shed 2 bases, J shed 4 bases, and the junction held 9 bases outside the gene matches.